A single sample gave rise to the 4 T cell receptor beta chains below, sequenced in a study of Ad26.COV2.S vaccination and SARS-CoV-2 variants. The data were produced by immunoSEQ multiplex PCR, yet TCRdb's version contains in-frame clones alone and is incomplete. The table has 300,000 to 450,000 clones, around 92% seen once. Sequences were derived from peripheral blood, sampled after recovery from COVID-19. These receptors all stem from a human donor who had recovered from COVID-19.

The chain couples TRBV6-5 to TRBJ2-1; D remains unclear. The CDR3 has 14 residues. V lost 2 bases to trimming and J lost 5 bases, with 10 bases between them. The germline V gene encodes CDR1 MNHEY and CDR2 SVGAGI. The CDR3 reads CASSYVGIHNEQFF. The CDR3 region has the DNA TGTGCCAGCAGTTACGTTGGAATACACAATGAGCAGTTCTTC.

V gene TRBV4-3 combines with J gene TRBJ1-2, with 7 nucleotides matching TRBD1. CDR3 length: 15 amino acids. Trimming took 0 bases from V and 4 from J; bases not matched to a gene: 5. CDR1 LGHNA and CDR2 YSLEER come from the germline V gene. The CDR3 bases are TGCGCCAGCAGCCAAGATATAGGGGGCGGCTATGGCTACACCTTC. This translates into CASSQDIGGGYGYTF.

The chain carries TRBV7-8 and TRBJ2-3; D is possibly TRBD1 (6 bases). The CDR3 covers 15 residues. Trimming took 5 bases from V and 0 from J, leaving 12 bases between them. Looked up from germline, CDR1 is SGHVS and CDR2 is FQNEAQ. The CDR3: CASSRGTTSTDTQYF. The CDR3 DNA reads as TGTGCCAGCAGCCGAGGGACAACTAGCACAGATACGCAGTATTTT.

V and J are TRBV5-1 and TRBJ1-2; tentative D call: TRBD1 (5 bases). This CDR3 contains 15 residues. Germline V gene data show CDR1 as SGHRS and CDR2 as YFSETQ. V gave up 0 bases and J gave up 3 bases, with 12 bases separating them. Here the CDR3 DNA reads TGCGCCAGCAGCTTGGACGGGGGGACCGACTATGGCTACACCTTC. This gives the protein CASSLDGGTDYGYTF.